What follows are 25 T cell receptor beta chains derived from one specimen sequenced in a study of blood T cell repertoires in COVID-19. Produced via immunoSEQ multiplex PCR; TCRdb's table is partial and in-frame only. This sample carries more than 150,000 clones, roughly 84% of them seen once, and the ten largest clones take roughly 13%. The sample comprised PBMCs or T cells enriched from blood (not recorded which). The receptor set was obtained from a woman aged 55-69 years who had recovered from COVID-19.

V is TRBV2 and J is TRBJ1-5; D is uncertain. Germline assignment: CDR1 SNHLY and CDR2 FYNNEI. With 4 bases removed from V and 0 bases from J, the gap between germline ends came to 10 bases. The CDR3 has 15 residues. CDR3 loop: CASSVAANSNQPQHF. CDR3 nucleotides: TGTGCCAGCAGTGTGGCGGCAAATAGCAATCAGCCCCAGCATTTT.

This chain uses TRBV4-2 with TRBJ1-2, with TRBD1 as a possible D gene (6 bases). Trimming shortened V by 1 base and J by 5 bases, and 14 bases separated the two germline ends. The CDR3 has 15 amino acids. Germline V lookup: CDR1 LGHNA, CDR2 YNFKEQ. Here the CDR3 DNA reads TGTGCCAGCAGCCAAGGACAGGCCCAACTATATGGCTACACCTTC. It encodes CASSQGQAQLYGYTF.

V gene TRBV5-1 combines with J gene TRBJ2-1; TRBD2 agrees at 9 bases. The germline gives CDR1 SGHRS, CDR2 YFSETQ. There are 14 residues in the CDR3. Losses at the gene ends were 3 bases for V and 10 bases for J; bases not matched to a gene: 8. The CDR3 bases are TGCGCCAGCAGCTCCGCGGGAGGGCCACAAGAGCAGTTCTTC. It encodes CASSSAGGPQEQFF.

The chain couples TRBV19 to TRBJ2-3, with 7 bases matching TRBD2. CDR3 length: 17 amino acids. The V segment lost 5 bases and the J segment 0 bases; nucleotides outside the gene matches: 11. Germline lookup yields CDR1 LNHDA and CDR2 SQIVND (reference sequence). CDR3 bases: TGTGCCAGTAGTTCAGTTTGGCGGGGGAGCAGCACAGATACGCAGTATTTT. Protein: CASSSVWRGSSTDTQYF.

This chain uses TRBV5-5 with TRBJ1-2; D ambiguous. The V gene lost 4 bases and the J gene lost 3 bases, with 13 bases spanning the gap. Germline assignment: CDR1 SGHKS and CDR2 YYEKEE (reference sequence). The CDR3 is 14 residues long. The CDR3 DNA is TGTGCCAGCAGCCCCCCCGGGGTGGACTATGGCTACACCTTC. It encodes CASSPPGVDYGYTF.

J is TRBJ1-1 and V is TRBV9, with D possibly being TRBD1 (5 bases). With 0 bases removed from V and 5 bases from J, the gap between germline ends came to 14 bases. This CDR3 is built from 15 residues. CDR1 and CDR2 (germline): SGDLS, YYNGEE. CDR3 in amino acids: CASSVDAGVGTEAFF. Written as DNA, the CDR3 is TGTGCCAGCAGCGTAGATGCGGGGGTGGGGACTGAAGCTTTCTTT.

CDR3 region: CASSFRDTTYNEQFF. DNA of the CDR3: TGTGCCAGCAGCTTCCGGGACACCACCTACAATGAGCAGTTCTTC. The V call is TRBV27, the J call TRBJ2-1; TRBD1 might be the D (6 bases). The CDR3 spans 15 residues. The V gene's germline CDR1 is MNHEY and CDR2 SMNVEV (reference sequence). Between the trimmed V and J ends, which lost 6 bases and 2 bases, there was a span of 14 bases.

V is TRBV20-1 and J is TRBJ1-2, with D maybe TRBD1 (6 bases). CDR3 length: 15 amino acids. Germline CDR1 reads DFQATT; CDR2 reads SNEGSKA (reference sequence). V was pared by 3 bases and J by 0 bases, with 14 bases between. DNA of the CDR3: TGCAGTGCTAGTAGGGGACAAACCGCTAACTATGGCTACACCTTC. This codes for CSASRGQTANYGYTF.

The chain links TRBV6-5 to TRBJ1-1; D call uncertain. Germline-derived CDR1 and CDR2 are MNHEY and SVGAGI. The CDR3 runs to 15 residues. Trimming took 0 bases from V and 3 from J, leaving 11 bases between them. The CDR3 spells CASSYSRSLDTEAFF. The CDR3 DNA reads TGTGCCAGCAGTTACTCGAGGAGCCTGGACACTGAAGCTTTCTTT.

The chain links TRBV6-1 to TRBJ1-6; D unresolved. CDR3 length: 14 residues. Trimming pared 2 bases from V and 10 bases from J, leaving 12 bases between. CDR1 and CDR2 from the germline V gene are MNHNS and SASEGT. CDR3 coding DNA: TGTGCCAGCAGTGAATCGGGGTCCCGCTCACCCCTCCACTTT. Its translation: CASSESGSRSPLHF.

The chain employs TRBV18 and TRBJ1-2; no clear D. Germline loops: CDR1 KGHSH, CDR2 LQKENI. Trimming cost V 1 base and J 8 bases, with 14 bases left between them. This CDR3 has 14 amino acids. This CDR3 is CASSPQTESGGYTF. CDR3 in DNA: TGTGCCAGCTCACCACAAACGGAGAGTGGAGGCTACACCTTC.

The genes are TRBV15 and TRBJ2-1; 7 bases fit TRBD2. The CDR3 is 17 residues long. V dropped 6 bases and J dropped 4; count of bases not matched to a gene: 15. Per germline, CDR1 LNHNV and CDR2 YYDKDF (reference sequence). CDR3 sequence (DNA): TGTGCCACCAGTAAAGTCAATTGGCGGGAGCCGTACAATGAGCAGTTCTTC. It encodes CATSKVNWREPYNEQFF.

The chain couples TRBV5-1 to TRBJ2-1; the match to TRBD2 covers 8 bases. Germline CDR1 and CDR2: SGHRS and YFSETQ. V shed 4 bases and J 11 bases; nucleotides not matched to a gene: 11. CDR3 length: 14 residues. CDR3 coding DNA: TGCGCCAGCAGCGGCCGGGGACTAGATGGACAGCAGTTCTTC. Protein product: CASSGRGLDGQQFF.

The gene calls are TRBV7-2 and TRBJ2-1; maybe TRBD1 (6 bases). The CDR3 consists of 14 residues. V lost 5 bases to trimming and J lost 9 bases, with 17 bases between them. CDR1 SGHTA and CDR2 FQGNSA come from the germline V gene. The CDR3 reads CASSPYRVSGEQFF. The CDR3 DNA follows: TGTGCCAGCAGCCCCTACAGGGTTTCAGGTGAGCAGTTCTTC.

The genes are TRBV4-2 and TRBJ2-5, with 8 bases identical to TRBD1. The CDR3 is made up of 14 amino acids. The germline V gene encodes CDR1 LGHNA and CDR2 YNFKEQ. The V segment lost 4 bases and the J segment 4 bases; nucleotides outside the gene matches: 5. The CDR3 DNA is TGTGCCAGCAGCCTCAGGGGGCGCGGAGAGACCCAGTACTTC. Amino acid sequence: CASSLRGRGETQYF.

The chain is built from TRBV10-3 and TRBJ2-1, with 11 bases that match TRBD2. The ends lost 5 bases at V and 4 bases at J; junction bases unmatched: 4. The CDR3 totals 15 residues. Germline values: CDR1 ENHRY, CDR2 SYGVKD. The CDR3 region is CAISSLAGGYNEQFF. The CDR3 DNA is TGTGCCATCAGTTCTTTAGCGGGGGGGTACAATGAGCAGTTCTTC.

With regard to this clone: At the DNA level, this CDR3 is encoded by other sequences in the same sample as well. The CDR3 DNA reads TGTGCCAGCAGCCCGGGGAGTTACGAGCAGTACTTC. Translating it yields CASSPGSYEQYF. This rearrangement joins TRBV3-1 (or the pseudogene TRBV3-2) to TRBJ2-7, with D maybe TRBD2 (5 bases). The length of the CDR3 is 12 residues. V lost 4 bases and J lost 4, with 8 bases in between. Germline V lookup: CDR1 LGHDT, CDR2 YNNKEL (reference sequence).

The genes are TRBV28 and TRBJ1-5; D is unresolved. CDR1 and CDR2 (germline): MDHEN, SYDVKM. CDR3 length: 12 amino acids. V was shortened by 6 bases and J by 11 bases, with 14 bases between the two germline ends. Here the CDR3 reads CASSSLDRAQHF. The CDR3 DNA is TGTGCCAGCAGCTCCCTAGATCGGGCCCAGCATTTT.

The V gene is TRBV2, the J gene TRBJ1-1; 7 nucleotides agree with TRBD1. V lost 5 bases and J lost 4; bases outside the gene matches: 10. CDR3 size: 15 residues. Looked up from germline, CDR1 is SNHLY and CDR2 is FYNNEI. This CDR3 is CASSPTGFKGTEAFF. The DNA for the CDR3 is TGTGCCAGCAGTCCGACAGGGTTTAAGGGCACTGAAGCTTTCTTT.

This chain uses TRBV19 with TRBJ1-1; 8 nucleotides align to TRBD1. V gave up 3 bases and J gave up 1 base; unmatched junction bases: 4. Germline lookup yields CDR1 LNHDA and CDR2 SQIVND (reference sequence). This CDR3 comprises 15 residues. This CDR3 reads CASSIQGARNTEAFF. The CDR3 nucleotides read TGTGCCAGTAGTATTCAGGGGGCGAGGAACACTGAAGCTTTCTTT.

In its sample, this clone was seen once. The rearrangement uses TRBV12-3 or TRBV12-4 and TRBJ1-6, with D uncertain. Trimming removed 8 bases from V and 6 bases from J, with 11 bases in between. The CDR3 consists of 13 residues. CDR3 residues: CASGYGVNSPLHF. CDR3 DNA sequence: TGTGCCAGCGGCTACGGAGTTAATTCACCCCTCCACTTT.

The V call is TRBV11-2, the J call TRBJ2-7, with unresolved D. The germline CDR1 and CDR2 sequences are SGHAT and FQNNGV. CDR3 length: 14 residues. The V and J ends lost 5 bases and 4 bases respectively, with 15 bases between them. CDR3 nucleotide sequence: TGTGCCAGCAGCCCCGAGGCCCGGGTGTACGAGCAGTACTTC. Amino acid sequence: CASSPEARVYEQYF.

The chain recombines TRBV27 with TRBJ2-3; 9 bases align to TRBD1. Germline CDR1 is MNHEY and CDR2 is SMNVEV (reference sequence). The CDR3 has 15 residues. Trimming at V came to 5 bases and at J to 1 base, leaving 4 bases not matched to a gene. The CDR3 loop reads CASSPRTGGTDTQYF. The CDR3 bases are TGTGCCAGCAGTCCGCGGACAGGGGGCACAGATACGCAGTATTTT.

Points on this clone: Different DNA sequences within this sample yield the same CDR3. The rearrangement links TRBV5-1 to TRBJ1-4; 8 nucleotides line up with TRBD1. With 3 bases clipped from V and 5 bases from J, the junction kept 3 bases outside the gene matches. The CDR3 spans 14 residues. Germline V gene data show CDR1 as SGHRS and CDR2 as YFSETQ. The CDR3 DNA reads TGCGCCAGCAGCTCCGGGACAGGCAATGAAAAACTGTTTTTT. It is translated as CASSSGTGNEKLFF.

The chain links TRBV30 to TRBJ1-1; D not resolved. The V end lost 2 bases, the J end lost 0 bases, and 7 bases lay between the germline ends. Germline values: CDR1 GTSNPN, CDR2 SVGIG (reference sequence). This CDR3 contains 13 residues. This chain's CDR3 is CAWSMYLNTEAFF. CDR3 in DNA: TGTGCCTGGAGTATGTACTTGAACACTGAAGCTTTCTTT.